The T cell receptor beta chain described here comes from a study of PD-1 and CTLA-4 blockade in melanoma. V gave up 6 bases and J gave up 3 bases, with 18 bases separating them. CDR1 and CDR2 from the germline V gene are ENHRY and SYGVKD. The CDR3 is 15 residues long. Only in-frame clones appear in the TCRdb table, and some are missing; sequencing was by immunoSEQ multiplex PCR. The table shows about 16,000 clones, with around two thirds occurring only once. The source material was CD8+ T cells from peripheral blood, sampled from a patient given anti-PD-1 treatment. The clonotype originates from a human donor with melanoma. The rearrangement uses TRBV10-3 and TRBJ2-7; D may match TRBD1 or TRBD2 (5 bases each). The CDR3 bases are TGTGCCATCAGCGAGGGGCCCAGTCAGCACTACGAGCAGTACTTC. It specifies CAISEGPSQHYEQYF.